What follows describes a single TCR beta chain. Its antigen is not identified. Trimming at V came to 8 bases and at J to 5 bases, leaving 12 bases not matched to a gene. The CDR3 consists of 16 residues. The germline V gene encodes CDR1 MDHEN and CDR2 SYDVKM. PCR amplification relied on 60 Vbeta primers (plus 13 Jbeta primers). Profiling relied on immunoSEQ multiplex PCR, and the TCRdb table lists in-frame clones only, not all of them. The sample has 100,000 to 150,000 clones; approximately 87% are singletons. This record belongs to a study of cytomegalovirus exposure and HLA in healthy donors. Findings and limits, study-wide: Specificity of a few CMV-associated chains for CMV antigens was verified in vitro. Accurate predictions that matched the HLA-A and HLA-B alleles of most subjects were reportedly made from TCR beta sequences.

V and J are TRBV28 and TRBJ2-3; 11 bases match TRBD2. The receptor was isolated from a man between 18 and 29 years old in good health and CMV-seropositive. The specimen sequenced was PBMCs. CDR3 sequence: CASLGGSGGAVDTQYF. In nucleotides, the CDR3 is TGTGCCAGCCTCGGGGGTAGCGGGGGGGCCGTAGATACGCAGTATTTT.